This paragraph reports one T cell receptor beta chain. Other DNA variants within this sample encode the same CDR3. The length of the CDR3 is 13 residues. Germline V lookup: CDR1 SGHRS, CDR2 YFSETQ. V lost 0 bases and J lost 6, with 7 bases in between. The entry originates in a study of shared clonotypes between healthy human individuals. The repertoire was sequenced with immunoSEQ multiplex PCR; TCRdb's copy has only in-frame clones and lacks some. The repertoire includes 2 million to 2.5 million clones, around 95% of them detected once, and around 0.13% sits in the top ten. The chain carries TRBV5-1 and TRBJ1-5, with D unresolved. This clonotype originated in a man between 18 and 35 years old in good health. What was sequenced was naive CD4+ T cells sorted from blood. Noted subset: CD45RA+ positively selected. CDR3 sequence reads: CASSLGPSQPQHF. The CDR3 DNA sequence: TGCGCCAGCAGCTTGGGGCCAAGTCAGCCCCAGCATTTT.